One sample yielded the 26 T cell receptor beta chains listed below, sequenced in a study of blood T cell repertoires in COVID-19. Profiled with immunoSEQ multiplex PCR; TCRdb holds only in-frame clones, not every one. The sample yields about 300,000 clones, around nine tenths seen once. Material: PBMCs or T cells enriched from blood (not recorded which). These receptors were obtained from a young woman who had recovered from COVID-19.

This chain's CDR3 is CASSGPGGPLAKNIQYF. CDR3 DNA: TGTGCCAGCAGTGGGCCGGGAGGCCCCCTAGCCAAAAACATTCAGTACTTC. The chain links TRBV25-1 to TRBJ2-4; 7 nucleotides match TRBD2. The CDR3 spans 17 residues. The germline gives CDR1 MGHDK, CDR2 SYGVNS. V gave up 4 bases and J gave up 0 bases; unmatched junction bases: 9. Filled out from reference TRBV25-1 and TRBJ2-4, the complete variable domain reads EADIYQTPRYLVIGTGKKITLECSQTMGHDKMYWYQQDPGMELHLIHYSYGVNSTEKGDLSSESTVSRIRTEHFPLTLESARPSHTSQYLCASSGPGGPLAKNIQYFGAGTRLSVL.

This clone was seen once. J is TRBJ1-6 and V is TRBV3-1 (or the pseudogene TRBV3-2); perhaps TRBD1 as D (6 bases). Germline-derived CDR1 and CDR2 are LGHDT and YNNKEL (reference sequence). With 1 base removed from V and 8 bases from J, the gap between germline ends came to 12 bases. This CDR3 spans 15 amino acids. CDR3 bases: TGTGCCAGCAGCCAAGTGGCGAACAGGGATTCACCCCTCCACTTT. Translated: CASSQVANRDSPLHF.

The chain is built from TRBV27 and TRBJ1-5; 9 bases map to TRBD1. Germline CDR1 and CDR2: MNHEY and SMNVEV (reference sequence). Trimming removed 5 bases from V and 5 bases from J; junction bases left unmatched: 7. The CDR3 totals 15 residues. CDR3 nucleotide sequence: TGTGCCAGCAGTATGGGGACAGGGAATCATCAGCCCCAGCATTTT. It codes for CASSMGTGNHQPQHF.

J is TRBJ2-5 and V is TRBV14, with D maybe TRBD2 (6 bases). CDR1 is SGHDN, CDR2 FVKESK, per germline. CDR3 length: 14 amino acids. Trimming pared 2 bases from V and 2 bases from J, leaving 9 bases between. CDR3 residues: CASSQISGQETQYF. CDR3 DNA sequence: TGTGCCAGCAGCCAAATAAGCGGGCAAGAGACCCAGTACTTC.

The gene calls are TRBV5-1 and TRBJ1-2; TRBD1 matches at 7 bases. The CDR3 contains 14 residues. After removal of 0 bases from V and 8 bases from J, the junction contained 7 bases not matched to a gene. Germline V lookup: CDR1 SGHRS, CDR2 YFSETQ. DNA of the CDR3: TGCGCCAGCAGCTTGGTCCCAGGGGGTCGCGGCTACACCTTC. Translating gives CASSLVPGGRGYTF.

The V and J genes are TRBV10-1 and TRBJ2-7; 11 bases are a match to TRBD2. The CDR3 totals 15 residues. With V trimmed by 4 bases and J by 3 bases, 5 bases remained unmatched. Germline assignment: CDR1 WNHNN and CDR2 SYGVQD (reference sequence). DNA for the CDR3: TGCGCCAGCAGTGCTCTACTAGCGGGGGACTACGAGCAGTACTTC. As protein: CASSALLAGDYEQYF.

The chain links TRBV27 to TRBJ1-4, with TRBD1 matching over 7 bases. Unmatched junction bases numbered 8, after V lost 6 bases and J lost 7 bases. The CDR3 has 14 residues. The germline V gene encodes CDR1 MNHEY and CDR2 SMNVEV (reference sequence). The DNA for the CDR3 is TGTGCCAGCAGGTCCAGGGGGAGAGGTGAAAAACTGTTTTTT. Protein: CASRSRGRGEKLFF.

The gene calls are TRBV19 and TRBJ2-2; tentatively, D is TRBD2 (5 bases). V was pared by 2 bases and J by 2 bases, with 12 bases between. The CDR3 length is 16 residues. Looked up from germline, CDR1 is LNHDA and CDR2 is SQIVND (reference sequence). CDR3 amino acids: CASSIWEFPNTGELFF. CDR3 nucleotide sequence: TGTGCCAGTAGTATATGGGAGTTCCCCAACACCGGGGAGCTGTTTTTT.

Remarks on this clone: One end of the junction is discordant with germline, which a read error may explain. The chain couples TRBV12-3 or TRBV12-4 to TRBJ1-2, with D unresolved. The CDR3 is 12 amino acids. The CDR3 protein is CASSLDSYGYTF. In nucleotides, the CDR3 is TGTGCCAGCAGCTTAGATAGCTATGGCTACACCTTC.

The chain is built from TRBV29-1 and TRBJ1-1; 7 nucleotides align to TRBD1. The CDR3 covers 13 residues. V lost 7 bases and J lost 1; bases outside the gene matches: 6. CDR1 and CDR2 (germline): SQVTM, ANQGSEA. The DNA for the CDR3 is TGCAGCGCTATGACAGGGCCGAACACTGAAGCTTTCTTT. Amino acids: CSAMTGPNTEAFF.

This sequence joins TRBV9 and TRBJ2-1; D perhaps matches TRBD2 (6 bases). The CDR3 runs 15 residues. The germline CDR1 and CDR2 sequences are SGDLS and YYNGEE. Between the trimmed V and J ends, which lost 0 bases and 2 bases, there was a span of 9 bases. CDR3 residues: CASSVGGGAYNEQFF. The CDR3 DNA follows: TGTGCCAGCAGCGTAGGGGGCGGGGCCTACAATGAGCAGTTCTTC.

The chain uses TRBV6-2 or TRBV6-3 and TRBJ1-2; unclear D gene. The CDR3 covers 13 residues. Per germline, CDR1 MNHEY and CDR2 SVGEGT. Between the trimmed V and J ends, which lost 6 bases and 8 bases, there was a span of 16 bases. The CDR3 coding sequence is TGTGCCAGCAGCCCCTACGATGATTGGGGCTACACCTTC. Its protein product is CASSPYDDWGYTF.

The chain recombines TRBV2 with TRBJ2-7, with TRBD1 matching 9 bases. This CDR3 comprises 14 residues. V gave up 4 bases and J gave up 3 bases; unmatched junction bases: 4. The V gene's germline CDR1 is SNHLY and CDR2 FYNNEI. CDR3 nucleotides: TGTGCCAGCAGTGCCGGGACAGGGAACTACGAGCAGTACTTC. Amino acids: CASSAGTGNYEQYF.

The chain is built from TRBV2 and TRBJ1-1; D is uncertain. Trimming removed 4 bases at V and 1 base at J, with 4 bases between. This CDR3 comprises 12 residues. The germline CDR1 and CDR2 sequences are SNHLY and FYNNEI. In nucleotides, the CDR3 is TGTGCCAGCAGTGTTAAGAACACTGAAGCTTTCTTT. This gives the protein CASSVKNTEAFF.

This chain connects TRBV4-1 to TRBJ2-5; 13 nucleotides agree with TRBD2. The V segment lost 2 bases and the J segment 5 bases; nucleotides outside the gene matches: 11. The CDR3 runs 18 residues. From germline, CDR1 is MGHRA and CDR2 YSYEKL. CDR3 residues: CASSQPPRTSGGKETQYF. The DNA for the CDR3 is TGCGCCAGCAGCCAACCGCCCCGGACTAGCGGGGGAAAGGAGACCCAGTACTTC.

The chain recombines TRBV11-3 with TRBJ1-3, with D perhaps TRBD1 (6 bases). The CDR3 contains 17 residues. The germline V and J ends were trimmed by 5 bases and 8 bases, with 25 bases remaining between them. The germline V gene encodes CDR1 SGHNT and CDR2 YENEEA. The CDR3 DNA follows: TGTGCCAGCAGCCCCCCGCCGTTCGACAGGAACGGCCACACCATATATTTT. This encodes CASSPPPFDRNGHTIYF.

The CDR3 reads CASSVATQQETQYF. The CDR3 bases are TGTGCCAGCAGCGTAGCTACACAGCAAGAGACCCAGTACTTC. The chain recombines TRBV9 with TRBJ2-5; D uncertain. Per germline, CDR1 SGDLS and CDR2 YYNGEE. V was clipped by 0 bases and J by 2 bases, with 8 bases between them. The CDR3 covers 14 residues.

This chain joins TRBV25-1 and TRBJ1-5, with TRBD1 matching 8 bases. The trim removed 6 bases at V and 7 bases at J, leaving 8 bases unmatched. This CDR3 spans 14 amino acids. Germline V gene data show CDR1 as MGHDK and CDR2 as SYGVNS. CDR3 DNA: TGTGCCAGCAGCCAGACAGGGGAGGGACAGCCCCAGCATTTT. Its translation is CASSQTGEGQPQHF.

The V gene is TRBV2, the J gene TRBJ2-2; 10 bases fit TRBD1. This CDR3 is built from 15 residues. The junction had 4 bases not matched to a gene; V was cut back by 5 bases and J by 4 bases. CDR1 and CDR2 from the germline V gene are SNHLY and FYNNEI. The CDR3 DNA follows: TGTGCCAGCAGTCGACAGGGGGCGGGCACCGGGGAGCTGTTTTTT. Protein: CASSRQGAGTGELFF. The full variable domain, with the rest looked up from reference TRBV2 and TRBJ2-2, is EPEVTQTPSHQVTQMGQEVILRCVPISNHLYFYWYRQILGQKVEFLVSFYNNEISEKSEIFDDQFSVERPDGSNFTLKIRSTKLEDSAMYFCASSRQGAGTGELFFGEGSRLTVL.

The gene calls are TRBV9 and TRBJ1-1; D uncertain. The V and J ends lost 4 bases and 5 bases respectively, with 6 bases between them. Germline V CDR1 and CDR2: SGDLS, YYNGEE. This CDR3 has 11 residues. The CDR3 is CASSPQTEAFF. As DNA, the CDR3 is TGTGCCAGCAGCCCCCAAACTGAAGCTTTCTTT.

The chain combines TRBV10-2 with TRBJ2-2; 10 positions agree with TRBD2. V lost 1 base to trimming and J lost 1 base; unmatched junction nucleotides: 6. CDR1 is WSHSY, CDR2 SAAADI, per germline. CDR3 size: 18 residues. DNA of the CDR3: TGCGCCAGCAGTGAGTGGCTAGCGGGAGCTCAGAACACCGGGGAGCTGTTTTTT. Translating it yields CASSEWLAGAQNTGELFF.

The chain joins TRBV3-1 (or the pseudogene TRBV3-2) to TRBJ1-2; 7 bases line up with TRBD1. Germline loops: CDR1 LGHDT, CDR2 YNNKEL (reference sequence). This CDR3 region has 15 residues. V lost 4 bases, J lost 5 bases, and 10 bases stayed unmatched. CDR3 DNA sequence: TGTGCCAGCAGCCTTTCAGGGGGTCCCCTGTATGGCTACACCTTC. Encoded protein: CASSLSGGPLYGYTF.

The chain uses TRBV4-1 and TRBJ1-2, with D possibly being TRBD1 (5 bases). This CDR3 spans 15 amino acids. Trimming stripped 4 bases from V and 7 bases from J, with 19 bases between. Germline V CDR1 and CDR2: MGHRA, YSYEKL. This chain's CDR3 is CASSPGEGRLGGYTF. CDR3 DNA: TGCGCCAGCAGCCCCGGGGAGGGGCGCTTAGGTGGCTACACCTTC.

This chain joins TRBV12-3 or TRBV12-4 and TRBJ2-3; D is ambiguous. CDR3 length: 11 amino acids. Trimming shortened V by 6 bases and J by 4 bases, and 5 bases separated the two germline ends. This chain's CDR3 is CASRYSDTQYF. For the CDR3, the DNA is TGTGCCAGCAGATATTCAGATACGCAGTATTTT.

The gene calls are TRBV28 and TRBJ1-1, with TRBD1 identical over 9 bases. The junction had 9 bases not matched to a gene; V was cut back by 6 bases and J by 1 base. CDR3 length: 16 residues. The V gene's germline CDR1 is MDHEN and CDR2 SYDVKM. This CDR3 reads CASRPGTGKWNTEAFF. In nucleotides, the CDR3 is TGTGCCAGCAGACCCGGGACAGGGAAATGGAACACTGAAGCTTTCTTT.

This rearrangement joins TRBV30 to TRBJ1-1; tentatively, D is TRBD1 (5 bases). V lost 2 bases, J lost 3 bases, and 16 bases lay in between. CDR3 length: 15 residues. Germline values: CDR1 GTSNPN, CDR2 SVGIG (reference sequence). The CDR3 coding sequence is TGTGCCTGGAGTCCCCGAGGGAGGGGTGACACTGAAGCTTTCTTT. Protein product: CAWSPRGRGDTEAFF.